Given below is one T cell receptor (beta chain) in context. PCR used 60 Vbeta primers and 13 Jbeta primers. Under the authors' procedure: It was a later analysis that counted roughly 79 million unique TCR beta chains, of which some 12 million were shared. Clones were read by immunoSEQ multiplex PCR, and TCRdb kept only the in-frame ones, dropping some. The V and J calls and the clone size are those of that table, but D and trimming were determined from the DNA. This table has fewer than 300,000 clones, about nine tenths appearing once. With V trimmed by 3 bases and J by 8 bases, 4 bases remained unmatched. The CDR3 covers 15 residues. In germline, CDR1 is SGHDN, CDR2 FVKESK. This record comes from a study of cytomegalovirus exposure and HLA in healthy donors. Study-wide background: Counted in an early data release were tens of millions of unique TCRs from HLA-typed donors.

The chain joins TRBV14 to TRBJ2-1; 13 nucleotides match TRBD2. The specimen was PBMCs. The TCR was taken from a man aged 35 to 55 in good health and CMV-seropositive. This CDR3 is CASSHLLAGGDEQFF. The CDR3 region has the DNA TGTGCCAGCAGCCACTTACTAGCGGGGGGGGATGAGCAGTTCTTC. The variable domain in full, completed from reference TRBV14 and TRBJ2-1, reads EAGVTQFPSHSVIEKGQTVTLRCDPISGHDNLYWYRRVMGKEIKFLLHFVKESKQDESGMPNNRFLAERTGGTYSTLKVQPAELEDSGVYFCASSHLLAGGDEQFFGPGTRLTVL.